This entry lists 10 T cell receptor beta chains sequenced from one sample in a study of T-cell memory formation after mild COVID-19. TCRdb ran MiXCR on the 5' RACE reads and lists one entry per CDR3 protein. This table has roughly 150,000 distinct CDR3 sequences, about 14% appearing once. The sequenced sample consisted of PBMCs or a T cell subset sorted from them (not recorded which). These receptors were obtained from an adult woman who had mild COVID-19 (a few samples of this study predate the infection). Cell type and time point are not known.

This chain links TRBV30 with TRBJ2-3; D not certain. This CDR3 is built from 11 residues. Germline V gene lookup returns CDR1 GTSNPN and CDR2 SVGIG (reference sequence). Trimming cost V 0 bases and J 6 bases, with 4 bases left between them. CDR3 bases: TGTGCCTGGAGTGTTAGGGATACGCAGTATTTT. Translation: CAWSVRDTQYF.

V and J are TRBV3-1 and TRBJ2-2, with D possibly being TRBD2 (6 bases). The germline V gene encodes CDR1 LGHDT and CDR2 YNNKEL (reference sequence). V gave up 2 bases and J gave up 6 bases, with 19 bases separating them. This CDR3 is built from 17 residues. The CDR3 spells CASSQNVPGVRAGELFF. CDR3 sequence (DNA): TGTGCCAGCAGCCAAAATGTTCCGGGAGTTCGAGCCGGGGAGCTGTTTTTT.

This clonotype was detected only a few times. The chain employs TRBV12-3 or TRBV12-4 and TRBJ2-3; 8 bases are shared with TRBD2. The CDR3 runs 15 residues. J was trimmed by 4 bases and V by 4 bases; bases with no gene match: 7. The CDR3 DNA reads TGTGCCAGCAGTTCCCAGCGGGGGAAATCAGATACGCAGTATTTT. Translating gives CASSSQRGKSDTQYF.

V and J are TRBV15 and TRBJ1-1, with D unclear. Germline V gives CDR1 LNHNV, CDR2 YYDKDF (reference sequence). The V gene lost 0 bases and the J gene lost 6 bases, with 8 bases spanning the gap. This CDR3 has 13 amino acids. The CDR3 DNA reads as TGTGCCACCAGCAGAGATCGCAGCGCTGAAGCTTTCTTT. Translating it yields CATSRDRSAEAFF.

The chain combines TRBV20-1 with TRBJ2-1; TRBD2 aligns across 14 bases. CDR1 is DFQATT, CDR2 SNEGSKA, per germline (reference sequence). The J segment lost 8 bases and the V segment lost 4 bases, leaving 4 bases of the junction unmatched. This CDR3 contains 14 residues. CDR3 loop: CSAMRLAGGYEQFF. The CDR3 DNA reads TGCAGTGCTATGCGACTAGCGGGAGGGTATGAGCAGTTCTTC.

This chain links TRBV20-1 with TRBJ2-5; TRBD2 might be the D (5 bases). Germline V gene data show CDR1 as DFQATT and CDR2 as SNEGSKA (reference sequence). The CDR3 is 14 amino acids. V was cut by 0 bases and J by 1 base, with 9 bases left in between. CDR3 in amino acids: CSARDGTSQETQYF. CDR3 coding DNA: TGCAGTGCTAGAGATGGAACTAGCCAAGAGACCCAGTACTTC.

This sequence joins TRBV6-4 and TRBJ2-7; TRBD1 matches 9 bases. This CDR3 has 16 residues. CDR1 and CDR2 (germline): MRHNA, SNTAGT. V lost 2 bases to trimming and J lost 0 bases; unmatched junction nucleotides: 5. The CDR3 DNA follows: TGTGCCAGCAGTGACGTTGGGACAGGGACCTCCTACGAGCAGTACTTC. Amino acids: CASSDVGTGTSYEQYF.

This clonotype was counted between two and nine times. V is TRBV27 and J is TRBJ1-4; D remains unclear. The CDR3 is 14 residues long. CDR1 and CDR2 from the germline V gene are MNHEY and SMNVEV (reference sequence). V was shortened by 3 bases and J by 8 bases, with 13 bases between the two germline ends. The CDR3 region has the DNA TGTGCCAGCAGTTTCGCGGGGAACTACGAAAAACTGTTTTTT. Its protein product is CASSFAGNYEKLFF.

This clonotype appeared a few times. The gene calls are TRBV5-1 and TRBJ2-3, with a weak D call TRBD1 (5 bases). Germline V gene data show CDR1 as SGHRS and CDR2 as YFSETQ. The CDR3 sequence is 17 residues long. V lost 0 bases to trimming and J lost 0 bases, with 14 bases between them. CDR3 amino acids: CASSLVWTYPSTDTQYF. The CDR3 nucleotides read TGCGCCAGCAGCTTGGTATGGACATACCCTAGCACAGATACGCAGTATTTT.

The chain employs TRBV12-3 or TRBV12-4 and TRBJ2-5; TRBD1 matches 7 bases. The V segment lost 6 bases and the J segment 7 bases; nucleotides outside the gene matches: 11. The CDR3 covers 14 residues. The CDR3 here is CASRPGTDRGTQYF. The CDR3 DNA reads TGTGCCAGCAGACCTGGGACAGACCGAGGGACCCAGTACTTC.